These 20 T cell receptor beta chains were sequenced from one sample in a study of T cell responses to AZD1222 COVID-19 vaccine. This table comes from immunoSEQ multiplex PCR, and its TCRdb copy is limited to in-frame clones, with some not included. The table has fewer than 110,000 clones, about 90% seen once. The sequenced sample was peripheral blood, obtained on day 0 of AZD1222 vaccination. Receptors originate from an adult in good health.

The V call is TRBV4-3, the J call TRBJ1-2; 7 positions agree with TRBD1. Germline CDR1 reads LGHNA; CDR2 reads YSLEER. CDR3 length equals 16 residues. V lost 4 bases, J lost 1 base, and 9 bases stayed unmatched. This CDR3 is CASSPRGRDVNYGYTF. The CDR3 DNA reads TGCGCCAGCAGCCCCAGGGGGAGGGACGTTAACTATGGCTACACCTTC.

This chain links TRBV28 with TRBJ1-2; D is perhaps TRBD1 (5 bases). V was cut by 3 bases and J by 6 bases, with 11 bases left in between. Germline assignment: CDR1 MDHEN and CDR2 SYDVKM. The CDR3 is 13 residues long. The CDR3 DNA reads TGTGCCAGCAGTTTCTCAGGGTCTGATGGCTACACCTTC. The encoded protein is CASSFSGSDGYTF.

This clone was seen at least ten times. The chain uses TRBV11-2 and TRBJ1-6; 8 nucleotides agree with TRBD1. CDR1 is SGHAT, CDR2 FQNNGV, per germline. Trimming removed 3 bases from V and 9 bases from J; junction bases left unmatched: 16. The CDR3 runs to 18 residues. CDR3 loop: CASSFNHIMGTGISPLHF. The DNA of the CDR3 is TGTGCCAGCAGCTTCAATCATATTATGGGGACAGGCATTTCACCCCTCCACTTT. The full variable domain, in which reference TRBV11-2 and TRBJ1-6 provide the parts outside the CDR3, is EAGVAQSPRYKIIEKRQSVAFWCNPISGHATLYWYQQILGQGPKLLIQFQNNGVVDDSQLPKDRFSAERLKGVDSTLKIQPAKLEDSAVYLCASSFNHIMGTGISPLHFGNGTRLTVT.

This clone appeared a few times. The DNA for the CDR3 is TGTGCCAGCAGTTACGGGCGGGGGAACAATCAGCCCCAGCATTTT. This gives the protein CASSYGRGNNQPQHF. The J gene is TRBJ1-5, the V gene TRBV6-2 or TRBV6-3, with TRBD1 as a possible D gene (5 bases). Germline loops: CDR1 MNHEY, CDR2 SVGEGT. The ends were cut back, 2 bases at V and 3 bases at J, with 11 bases in the middle. The CDR3 is made up of 15 amino acids.

The chain carries TRBV19 and TRBJ2-1; TRBD2 is a possible D gene (5 bases). CDR3 length: 14 residues. The germline V gene encodes CDR1 LNHDA and CDR2 SQIVND (reference sequence). The V end lost 7 bases, the J end lost 10 bases, and 20 bases lay between the germline ends. The CDR3 protein is CASTNRDALREQFF. Here the CDR3 DNA reads TGTGCCAGTACCAATCGGGATGCCCTCCGCGAGCAGTTCTTC.

The rearrangement joins TRBV6-5 to TRBJ2-7, with 12 bases aligning to TRBD1. Germline V CDR1 and CDR2: MNHEY, SVGAGI. Trimming cost V 2 bases and J 4 bases; bases outside gene matches: 3. There are 15 residues in the CDR3. DNA of the CDR3: TGTGCCAGCAGTTACATGGGACAGGGGGCATACGAGCAGTACTTC. Its protein is CASSYMGQGAYEQYF.

This clone was detected once. The chain uses TRBV5-1 and TRBJ2-5; unclear D gene. The germline V and J ends were trimmed by 6 bases and 3 bases, with 12 bases remaining between them. Germline V gene sequence: CDR1 SGHRS, CDR2 YFSETQ. The CDR3 loop spans 13 amino acids. CDR3 in amino acids: CASKDRPEETQYF. The CDR3 DNA sequence: TGCGCCAGCAAGGACCGACCAGAAGAGACCCAGTACTTC.

CDR3 loop: CASSGMGALNEKLFF. The CDR3 region has the DNA TGCGCCAGCAGCGGAATGGGGGCGCTTAATGAAAAACTGTTTTTT. The chain combines TRBV5-1 with TRBJ1-4; maybe TRBD1 (6 bases). Germline CDR1 and CDR2: SGHRS and YFSETQ. Deletions cut 4 bases from V and 4 bases from J, with 14 bases between. CDR3 length: 15 residues.

J is TRBJ1-1 and V is TRBV7-2; perhaps TRBD1 as D (5 bases). Germline loops: CDR1 SGHTA, CDR2 FQGNSA. Trimming removed 3 bases at V and 11 bases at J, with 19 bases between. The CDR3 covers 14 residues. The CDR3 sequence is CASSFTQGEALAFF. The CDR3 nucleotides are TGTGCCAGCAGCTTTACCCAGGGAGAGGCTTTGGCTTTCTTT.

This chain connects TRBV5-1 to TRBJ1-6, with no clear D. Germline CDR1 reads SGHRS; CDR2 reads YFSETQ. Trimming took off 2 bases at V and 9 bases at J, with 15 bases between the two ends. This CDR3 comprises 15 residues. This CDR3 is CASSFGPRGPSPLHF. CDR3 coding DNA: TGCGCCAGCAGCTTTGGTCCGAGAGGGCCTTCACCCCTCCACTTT.

The rearrangement uses TRBV7-9 and TRBJ2-5, with TRBD1 matching over 7 bases. Germline CDR1 SEHNR, CDR2 FQNEAQ (reference sequence). The V gene end was trimmed by 5 bases and the J gene end by 5 bases; junction bases not matched to a gene: 5. This CDR3 spans 13 amino acids. CDR3: CASSLDRAETQYF. The DNA for the CDR3 is TGTGCCAGCAGCCTCGACAGGGCGGAGACCCAGTACTTC.

Concerning this clone itself: The sample has other DNA sequences that encode this CDR3 too. V gene TRBV12-3 or TRBV12-4 combines with J gene TRBJ1-3; the D is unclear. CDR3 size: 13 residues. The germline V and J ends were trimmed by 5 bases and 3 bases, with 8 bases remaining between them. CDR3 residues: CASSLGLGNTIYF. In DNA, the CDR3 is TGTGCCAGCAGTCTAGGGCTTGGAAACACCATATATTTT.

The chain combines TRBV3-1 (or the pseudogene TRBV3-2) with TRBJ2-2; D is ambiguous. The CDR3 is 14 residues long. In germline, CDR1 is LGHDT, CDR2 YNNKEL (reference sequence). Trimming removed 1 base from V and 1 base from J, with 4 bases in between. CDR3 DNA: TGTGCCAGCAGCCAAGGCGGGAACACCGGGGAGCTGTTTTTT. Its protein product is CASSQGGNTGELFF.

This rearrangement joins TRBV2 to TRBJ2-1; TRBD2 aligns across 14 bases. Trimming at V came to 6 bases and at J to 6 bases, leaving 10 bases not matched to a gene. The CDR3 covers 17 residues. CDR1 is SNHLY and CDR2 is FYNNEI in the germline V gene. Here the CDR3 reads CASSTTSGRVTANEQFF. In nucleotides, the CDR3 is TGTGCCAGCAGCACGACTAGCGGGAGGGTTACCGCCAATGAGCAGTTCTTC.

This chain joins TRBV2 and TRBJ2-7, with TRBD1 identical over 10 bases. The trim removed 8 bases at V and 7 bases at J, leaving 5 bases unmatched. CDR1 is SNHLY and CDR2 is FYNNEI in the germline V gene. The CDR3 contains 12 residues. This chain's CDR3 is CASDRGLGEQYF. In nucleotides, the CDR3 is TGTGCCAGCGACAGGGGGCTGGGGGAGCAGTACTTC.

The DNA of the CDR3 is TGTGCCAGCTCACCACCGTCAAGGGGAGATTACGAGCAGTACTTC. Its protein is CASSPPSRGDYEQYF. The chain has TRBV18 and TRBJ2-7; tentatively, D is TRBD1 or TRBD2 (5 bases each). CDR1 and CDR2 (germline): KGHSH, LQKENI. The CDR3 is made up of 15 amino acids. The V end lost 0 bases, the J end lost 4 bases, and 13 bases lay between the germline ends. The whole variable domain, remainder taken from reference TRBV18 and TRBJ2-7, is NAGVMQNPRHLVRRRGQEARLRCSPMKGHSHVYWYRQLPEEGLKFMVYLQKENIIDESGMPKERFSAEFPKEGPSILRIQQVVRGDSAAYFCASSPPSRGDYEQYFGPGTRLTVT.

The rearrangement links TRBV7-3 to TRBJ1-1; D is perhaps TRBD1 (5 bases). Trimming took off 0 bases at V and 0 bases at J, with 17 bases between the two ends. Germline loops: CDR1 SGHTA, CDR2 FQGTGA. The CDR3 is 18 amino acids. The chain's CDR3 is CASSLTFSPGTMNTEAFF. The CDR3 bases are TGTGCCAGCAGCTTAACCTTCTCTCCAGGGACTATGAACACTGAAGCTTTCTTT. The variable domain in full, completed from reference TRBV7-3 and TRBJ1-1, reads GAGVSQTPSNKVTEKGKYVELRCDPISGHTALYWYRQSLGQGPEFLIYFQGTGAADDSGLPNDRFFAVRPEGSVSTLKIQRTERGDSAVYLCASSLTFSPGTMNTEAFFGQGTRLTVV.

The genes are TRBV19 and TRBJ2-1, with 10 bases matching TRBD1. The V gene's germline CDR1 is LNHDA and CDR2 SQIVND (reference sequence). The CDR3 has 15 residues. J lost 4 bases, V lost 7 bases, and 7 bases had no gene match. CDR3 bases: TGTGCCAGTACCGAGGGACAGGGGATATACAATGAGCAGTTCTTC. It yields the protein CASTEGQGIYNEQFF.

The rearrangement uses TRBV6-4 and TRBJ1-5; D is undetermined. The V gene lost 6 bases and the J gene lost 4 bases, with 13 bases spanning the gap. Germline values: CDR1 MRHNA, CDR2 SNTAGT. The CDR3 spans 14 residues. CDR3 coding DNA: TGTGCCAGCAGAGACCCCGTCGTGAATCAGCCCCAGCATTTT. Its translation: CASRDPVVNQPQHF.

The rearrangement links TRBV19 to TRBJ1-2; 8 positions agree with TRBD1. J lost 3 bases, V lost 4 bases, and 7 bases had no gene match. CDR3 length: 15 amino acids. Germline V gene lookup returns CDR1 LNHDA and CDR2 SQIVND (reference sequence). Here the CDR3 reads CASSTLQGGDYGYTF. The CDR3 nucleotides are TGTGCCAGTAGTACCCTACAGGGGGGTGACTATGGCTACACCTTC.